These 3 T cell receptor beta chains were sequenced from one sample in a study of cytomegalovirus exposure and HLA in healthy donors. Researchers ran the PCR with 60 Vbeta and 13 Jbeta primers. Method: immunoSEQ multiplex PCR; TCRdb's copy keeps in-frame clones and lacks some. The sample comprises about 150,000 clones, about 84% of which are singletons, and 3% to 3.5% rests with the top ten. Sequencing was done on a sample of PBMCs. These receptors came from a male donor in good health and CMV-seronegative.

The rearrangement uses TRBV2 and TRBJ2-2; TRBD2 might be the D (5 bases). The germline gives CDR1 SNHLY, CDR2 FYNNEI. The CDR3 length is 13 residues. V lost 6 bases to trimming and J lost 3 bases, with 8 bases between them. The CDR3 DNA sequence: TGTGCCAGCAGGAAGGAGGACACCGGGGAGCTGTTTTTT. Its protein product is CASRKEDTGELFF.

This chain joins TRBV11-2 and TRBJ2-4; the D is unclear. This CDR3 has 11 residues. Trimming shortened V by 5 bases and J by 9 bases, and 8 bases separated the two germline ends. The V gene's germline CDR1 is SGHAT and CDR2 FQNNGV. CDR3 sequence reads: CASSPGIIQYF. The CDR3 region has the DNA TGTGCCAGCAGCCCCGGTATCATTCAGTACTTC.

The chain is built from TRBV10-3 and TRBJ2-1, with D perhaps TRBD2 (5 bases). Trimming took off 2 bases at V and 7 bases at J, with 6 bases between the two ends. Looked up from germline, CDR1 is ENHRY and CDR2 is SYGVKD. The CDR3 contains 12 residues. CDR3 bases: TGTGCCATCAGTGAGACGGGGAATGAGCAGTTCTTC. The encoded protein is CAISETGNEQFF.